This is a list of T cell receptor beta chains from one sample in a study of cytomegalovirus exposure and HLA in healthy donors. Produced via immunoSEQ multiplex PCR; TCRdb's table is partial and in-frame only. The sample shows about 110,000 clones, 50% to 65% of them seen only once. Sequencing was done on a sample of PBMCs. Receptor source: a man aged 25-45 years in good health and CMV-seropositive. Each CDR3 is given with its conserved first and last residue. A D gene is named only where the DNA matches it firmly.

CDR3: CASSPIGGALNEQFF; D: .; V: TRBV11-3; length: 15; J: TRBJ2-1
CDR3: CASSPQGTDNEKLFF; D: TRBD1; V: TRBV18; length: 15; J: TRBJ1-4
CDR3: CASSPNLLLSSGNTIYF; D: .; V: TRBV18; length: 17; J: TRBJ1-3
CDR3: CATSRGQGGAEKLFF; D: TRBD1; V: TRBV15; length: 15; J: TRBJ1-4
CDR3: CASSYITGGYGYTF; D: TRBD1; V: TRBV6-5; length: 14; J: TRBJ1-2
CDR3: CASSPPNSGGPTNTGELFF; D: TRBD2; V: TRBV18; length: 19; J: TRBJ2-2
CDR3: CASSYRAGGQFF; D: .; V: TRBV7-2; length: 12; J: TRBJ2-1
CDR3: CASRTGYSNQPQHF; D: .; V: TRBV10-1; length: 14; J: TRBJ1-5
CDR3: CASSDPGQYNSPLHF; D: TRBD1; V: TRBV27; length: 15; J: TRBJ1-6
CDR3: CASSTGGPVRTDTQYF; D: .; V: TRBV19; length: 16; J: TRBJ2-3